This TCR beta chain was captured by sequencing in a study of T cell repertoires in cytomegalovirus infection. Study details: Based on public TCR beta signatures, there were indications of CMV infection and of a matching HLA type.

The V end lost 3 bases, the J end lost 0 bases, and 8 bases lay between the germline ends. CDR1 and CDR2 (germline): DFQATT, SNEGSKA (reference sequence). The length of the CDR3 is 14 residues. Comments on this clonotype: Its target is not known.

Regarding the study as a whole: Adding up the frequency of public TCR beta families identified people who carried CMV plus the relevant HLA. What dominated the ex vivo response were HLA-C-restricted CMV-specific TCR beta clonotypes.

TCRdb fed the reads into MiXCR, producing one record per CDR3 protein. The data show hundreds of thousands of distinct CDR3 sequences, around 9.6% seen once. V gene TRBV20-1 combines with J gene TRBJ2-2; D remains ambiguous. The TCR was taken from a human donor in good health (CMV status not recorded). Some clones in this sample may be carry-over from other donors' samples. Sequenced sample: PBMCs. As DNA, the CDR3 is TGCAGTGCTAGTCTTACATCGAACACCGGGGAGCTGTTTTTT. This encodes CSASLTSNTGELFF.